The rows below give T cell receptor beta chains drawn from one sample of a study of blood T cell repertoires in COVID-19. TCRdb keeps only in-frame clones here, not all; method: immunoSEQ multiplex PCR. The sample shows about 150,000 clones, around 86% of them seen only once. The sample taken for sequencing was peripheral blood. These receptors originate from a man aged 50 to 60 who had recovered from COVID-19. CDR3s include the opening cysteine and the closing phenylalanine or tryptophan. The D gene is left open where the match is weak. The size entry is marked missing in some rows and otherwise reads once, few, many or a size class.

V	J	size	D	CDR3	DNA
TRBV7-2	TRBJ1-2	NA	TRBD1	CASSLGPGGNLPPYGYTF	TGTGCCAGCAGCCTAGGCCCAGGGGGCAATCTCCCCCCCTATGGCTACACCTTC
TRBV7-6	TRBJ2-1	NA	TRBD2	CASSLVVSGGFGEQFF	TGTGCCAGCAGCTTAGTAGTTAGCGGGGGTTTCGGTGAGCAGTTCTTC
TRBV10-2	TRBJ2-7	NA	NA	CASKETGQPYEQYF	TGCGCCAGCAAAGAGACGGGACAACCTTACGAGCAGTACTTC
TRBV19	TRBJ2-3	NA	TRBD2	CASNLAGAYTDTQYF	TGTGCCAGTAATCTAGCGGGGGCTTACACAGATACGCAGTATTTT
TRBV24-1	TRBJ2-3	NA	TRBD2	CATSVRGGNTDTQYF	TGTGCCACCAGTGTACGGGGGGGAAACACAGATACGCAGTATTTT
TRBV4-3	TRBJ1-1	once	NA	CASSQDASGSGTEAFF	TGCGCCAGCAGCCAAGATGCATCGGGTAGCGGCACTGAAGCTTTCTTT
TRBV19	TRBJ2-3	NA	TRBD1	CASSIDGTDTDTQYF	TGTGCCAGTAGTATAGACGGGACAGACACAGATACGCAGTATTTT
TRBV19	TRBJ1-5	NA	NA	CASSIGWTPPDSDNQPQHF	TGTGCCAGTAGTATAGGGTGGACCCCCCCCGACAGCGACAATCAGCCCCAGCATTTT
TRBV9	TRBJ2-4	NA	NA	CASSEGQRGGDIQYF	TGTGCCAGCAGCGAAGGACAGCGAGGGGGAGACATTCAGTACTTC
TRBV5-1	TRBJ1-6	few	TRBD1	CASSLADRDRSPLHF	TGCGCCAGCAGCTTGGCCGACAGGGATAGGTCACCCCTCCACTTT
TRBV19	TRBJ2-2	few	TRBD1	CASTKDRGRTGELFF	TGTGCCAGTACCAAGGACAGGGGAAGAACCGGGGAGCTGTTTTTT
TRBV2	TRBJ2-5	NA	TRBD2	CASSQLAGGKETQYF	TGTGCCAGCAGCCAACTAGCGGGGGGGAAAGAGACCCAGTACTTC
TRBV4-3	TRBJ1-1	NA	NA	CASSQDEVGSEAFF	TGCGCCAGCAGCCAAGATGAGGTAGGCTCTGAAGCTTTCTTT
TRBV19	TRBJ1-4	NA	TRBD1	CASSSWDRGNEKLFF	TGTGCCAGTAGTAGCTGGGACAGGGGAAATGAAAAACTGTTTTTT
TRBV7-9	TRBJ2-7	NA	NA	CASSSGTAGEQYF	TGTGCCAGCAGCTCCGGGACGGCGGGGGAGCAGTACTTC
TRBV2	TRBJ2-7	NA	NA	CASTERLYYEQYF	TGTGCCAGCACCGAGAGACTGTATTACGAGCAGTACTTC
TRBV7-2	TRBJ2-7	NA	TRBD2	CASSYQAGGLSYEQYF	TGTGCCAGCAGCTATCAAGCGGGGGGGCTCTCCTACGAGCAGTACTTC
TRBV5-5	TRBJ1-3	once	NA	CASSLGQTISGNTIYF	TGTGCCAGCAGCTTGGGACAAACGATCTCTGGAAACACCATATATTTT
TRBV27	TRBJ1-5	NA	NA	CASSRSPPYGTQNQPQHF	TGTGCCAGCAGCCGTAGTCCCCCTTACGGGACACAAAATCAGCCCCAGCATTTT
TRBV7-6	TRBJ2-2	NA	TRBD2	CASSPLAGDPTGELFF	TGTGCCAGCAGCCCACTAGCGGGGGACCCCACCGGGGAGCTGTTTTTT
TRBV19	TRBJ1-1	once	TRBD1	CASSKIQGIGRNTEAFF	TGTGCCAGTAGTAAAATACAGGGGATTGGGAGGAACACTGAAGCTTTCTTT
TRBV9	TRBJ2-1	NA	TRBD1	CASSAGQGPYNEQFF	TGTGCCAGCAGCGCTGGACAGGGGCCTTACAATGAGCAGTTCTTC
TRBV3-1/TRBV3-2	TRBJ1-1	NA	NA	CASRSPGVNTEAFF	TGTGCCAGCAGATCCCCAGGGGTGAACACTGAAGCTTTCTTT
TRBV5-6	TRBJ2-3	NA	NA	CASSLPQTDTQYF	TGTGCCAGCAGCTTGCCACAAACAGATACGCAGTATTTT
TRBV11-3	TRBJ2-7	NA	TRBD1	CASSFPWDRPYEQYF	TGTGCCAGCAGCTTCCCGTGGGACAGGCCTTACGAGCAGTACTTC
TRBV7-9	TRBJ1-1	few	NA	CASSSYTEAFF	TGTGCCAGCAGCAGCTACACTGAAGCTTTCTTT
TRBV6-5	TRBJ2-7	once	NA	CASSYRTDDSYEQYF	TGTGCCAGCAGTTACAGGACAGACGACTCCTACGAGCAGTACTTC
TRBV6-5	TRBJ1-6	NA	NA	CASTEHIRNSPLHF	TGTGCCAGCACCGAACACATAAGAAATTCACCCCTCCACTTT
TRBV5-4	TRBJ2-5	once	TRBD2	CASSSKTSGGQETQYF	TGTGCCAGCAGCTCGAAGACTAGCGGGGGGCAAGAGACCCAGTACTTC
TRBV7-2	TRBJ1-6	NA	NA	CASSLARGGSSYNSPLHF	TGTGCCAGCAGCTTAGCGCGGGGAGGGAGCTCCTATAATTCACCCCTCCACTTT